The 23 T cell receptor beta chains reported below all come from one sample, sequenced in a study of siplizumab effects on memory and regulatory T cells. Produced via immunoSEQ multiplex PCR; TCRdb's table is partial and in-frame only. The table includes roughly 82,000 clones, roughly 90% detected once. The sequenced material came from Tregs sorted from blood. The receptors were gathered from a human donor in good health.

The chain carries TRBV10-1 and TRBJ2-4, with 7 bases lining up with TRBD1. Germline lookup yields CDR1 WNHNN and CDR2 SYGVQD (reference sequence). V was pared by 6 bases and J by 14 bases, with 7 bases of the junction left unmatched. The CDR3 has 11 amino acids. The DNA for the CDR3 is TGCGCCAGCAGGAACAGGGGTTGGGAGTACTTC. Encoded protein: CASRNRGWEYF.

This rearrangement joins TRBV2 to TRBJ1-1, with 8 bases fitting TRBD1. Per germline, CDR1 SNHLY and CDR2 FYNNEI. With 3 bases clipped from V and 2 bases from J, the junction kept 2 bases outside the gene matches. The CDR3 extends over 14 amino acids. CDR3 amino acids: CASSEGTGNTEAFF. Here the CDR3 DNA reads TGTGCCAGCAGTGAGGGGACAGGAAACACTGAAGCTTTCTTT.

The CDR3 loop reads CASSLSLRTGEKLFF. CDR3 bases: TGTGCCAGCAGTCTCAGTTTGAGGACAGGGGAAAAACTGTTTTTT. The chain links TRBV6-1 to TRBJ1-4; TRBD1 aligns across 8 bases. CDR1 MNHNS and CDR2 SASEGT come from the germline V gene. Trimming took 5 bases from V and 8 from J; bases not matched to a gene: 10. The CDR3 length is 15 residues.

The genes are TRBV18 and TRBJ1-1, with D perhaps matching TRBD1 (5 bases). The CDR3 consists of 14 residues. With 5 bases removed from V and 1 base from J, the gap between germline ends came to 11 bases. Germline CDR1 KGHSH, CDR2 LQKENI. The CDR3 loop reads CASSGGTPNTEAFF. CDR3 in DNA: TGTGCCAGCTCAGGCGGGACCCCGAACACTGAAGCTTTCTTT. The full variable domain, with the rest looked up from reference TRBV18 and TRBJ1-1, is NAGVMQNPRHLVRRRGQEARLRCSPMKGHSHVYWYRQLPEEGLKFMVYLQKENIIDESGMPKERFSAEFPKEGPSILRIQQVVRGDSAAYFCASSGGTPNTEAFFGQGTRLTVV.

The rearrangement uses TRBV5-1 and TRBJ2-1, with TRBD2 identical over 15 bases. CDR3 length equals 18 residues. The V and J ends lost 4 bases and 6 bases, in that order; junction bases with no gene match: 11. In germline, CDR1 is SGHRS, CDR2 YFSETQ. The CDR3 DNA sequence: TGCGCCAGCAGCGACCGGACTAGCGGGGGGGCGAGGGGCAATGAGCAGTTCTTC. It encodes CASSDRTSGGARGNEQFF.

This clone came up a few times. The V gene is TRBV20-1, the J gene TRBJ1-6; D is perhaps TRBD1 (5 bases). This CDR3 is built from 11 residues. V lost 3 bases to trimming and J lost 10 bases, with 7 bases between them. Per the germline V gene, CDR1 is DFQATT and CDR2 is SNEGSKA (reference sequence). CDR3 residues: CSARRDSPLHF. CDR3 nucleotides: TGCAGTGCTAGGAGGGACTCACCCCTCCACTTT.

The chain uses TRBV5-5 and TRBJ2-1; TRBD2 might be the D (5 bases). Germline CDR1 SGHKS, CDR2 YYEKEE (reference sequence). Trimming pared 5 bases from V and 4 bases from J, leaving 10 bases between. The CDR3 length is 13 residues. The CDR3 here is CASREGGYNEQFF. The CDR3 nucleotides read TGTGCCAGCAGGGAAGGAGGATACAATGAGCAGTTCTTC.

J is TRBJ1-5 and V is TRBV28, with 10 nucleotides matching TRBD1. Germline values: CDR1 MDHEN, CDR2 SYDVKM. The CDR3 runs 15 residues. Trimming at V came to 10 bases and at J to 0 bases, leaving 6 bases not matched to a gene. The CDR3 here is CAIGTGAYSNQPQHF. The CDR3 DNA reads TGTGCCATCGGGACAGGGGCATATAGCAATCAGCCCCAGCATTTT.

This clone was seen a few times. The J gene is TRBJ1-2, the V gene TRBV6-1; no clear D. V was pared by 0 bases and J by 4 bases, with 12 bases between. The CDR3 is made up of 15 amino acids. Germline CDR1 is MNHNS and CDR2 is SASEGT. The CDR3 region is CASSEALRASYGYTF. The CDR3 DNA is TGTGCCAGCAGTGAAGCTTTAAGGGCCTCCTATGGCTACACCTTC.

In DNA, the CDR3 is TGTGCCAGCAGCTTAGGGACAGCCTACGAGCAGTACTTC. Its translation is CASSLGTAYEQYF. The chain joins TRBV11-2 to TRBJ2-7; tentative D call: TRBD1 (6 bases). With 1 base removed from V and 2 bases from J, the gap between germline ends came to 6 bases. CDR1 and CDR2 from the germline V gene are SGHAT and FQNNGV. The CDR3 runs 13 residues. Looking up the rest from reference TRBV11-2 and TRBJ2-7 gives the full variable domain: EAGVAQSPRYKIIEKRQSVAFWCNPISGHATLYWYQQILGQGPKLLIQFQNNGVVDDSQLPKDRFSAERLKGVDSTLKIQPAKLEDSAVYLCASSLGTAYEQYFGPGTRLTVT.

The chain links TRBV6-1 to TRBJ1-3; D is unresolved. Between the trimmed V and J ends, which lost 1 base and 0 bases, there was a span of 7 bases. The CDR3 has 15 amino acids. Germline loops: CDR1 MNHNS, CDR2 SASEGT. CDR3 nucleotide sequence: TGTGCCAGCAGTGAAGTATCTTCCTCTGGAAACACCATATATTTT. Translation gives CASSEVSSSGNTIYF.

The chain has TRBV30 and TRBJ1-6; the D gene is possibly TRBD1 (6 bases). This CDR3 region has 12 residues. Germline CDR1 reads GTSNPN; CDR2 reads SVGIG (reference sequence). The ends were cut back, 7 bases at V and 6 bases at J, with 10 bases in the middle. CDR3 nucleotides: TGTGCCTATGGACAGCCTAATTCACCCCTCCACTTT. This codes for CAYGQPNSPLHF.

The chain recombines TRBV28 with TRBJ1-6; no clear D gene. The CDR3 consists of 14 residues. The V end lost 5 bases, the J end lost 5 bases, and 10 bases lay between the germline ends. CDR1 is MDHEN, CDR2 SYDVKM, per germline. This CDR3 is CASSLFSDNSPLHF. The CDR3 DNA is TGTGCCAGCAGTCTTTTTTCGGATAATTCACCCCTCCACTTT. Variable domain in full (rest from reference TRBV28 and TRBJ1-6): DVKVTQSSRYLVKRTGEKVFLECVQDMDHENMFWYRQDPGLGLRLIYFSYDVKMKEKGDIPEGYSVSREKKERFSLILESASTNQTSMYLCASSLFSDNSPLHFGNGTRLTVT.

This chain connects TRBV11-2 to TRBJ1-4; the D gene is possibly TRBD1 (5 bases). Germline CDR1 reads SGHAT; CDR2 reads FQNNGV. CDR3 length: 16 amino acids. Trimming removed 5 bases from V and 5 bases from J, with 18 bases in between. The CDR3, as DNA: TGTGCCAGCAGCCCCTTCAGAGGAGGGGTCAATGAAAAACTGTTTTTT. Translating it yields CASSPFRGGVNEKLFF.

This chain uses TRBV5-1 with TRBJ1-2; 10 bases agree with TRBD1. V lost 4 bases to trimming and J lost 6 bases; unmatched junction nucleotides: 6. The CDR3 has 14 amino acids. CDR1 is SGHRS and CDR2 is YFSETQ in the germline V gene. CDR3 in DNA: TGCGCCAGCAGCGTCCCGACAGGGGGCGATGGCTACACCTTC. Translating it yields CASSVPTGGDGYTF.

V gene TRBV5-1 combines with J gene TRBJ2-1, with TRBD1 as a possible D gene (6 bases). The germline gives CDR1 SGHRS, CDR2 YFSETQ. Between the trimmed V and J ends, which lost 4 bases and 4 bases, there was a span of 12 bases. The CDR3 length is 14 residues. CDR3 sequence reads: CASSADRSYNEQFF. The CDR3 nucleotides are TGCGCCAGCAGCGCCGACAGGAGTTACAATGAGCAGTTCTTC.

A few counts support this clone. V is TRBV7-9 and J is TRBJ2-7; TRBD1 might be the D (5 bases). V dropped 1 base and J dropped 10 bases, with 11 bases sitting between them. CDR3 size: 12 residues. CDR1 and CDR2 (germline): SEHNR, FQNEAQ (reference sequence). The CDR3 reads CASSLVSTVQYF. In DNA form, the CDR3 reads TGTGCCAGCAGCTTAGTATCGACAGTTCAGTACTTC.

This chain links TRBV6-1 with TRBJ1-6; the D gene is possibly TRBD1 (6 bases). CDR3 length: 16 residues. Deletions cut 2 bases from V and 7 bases from J, with 15 bases between. CDR1 and CDR2 from the germline V gene are MNHNS and SASEGT. The CDR3 is CASSELRGLGNSPLHF. The CDR3 region has the DNA TGTGCCAGCAGTGAATTGCGGGGGCTTGGGAATTCACCCCTCCACTTT.

In its sample, this clone was seen a few times. The chain is built from TRBV7-6 and TRBJ1-4; no firm D call. The V gene's germline CDR1 is SGHVS and CDR2 FNYEAQ. V was shortened by 1 base and J by 5 bases, with 11 bases between the two germline ends. The CDR3 has 15 amino acids. For the CDR3, the DNA is TGTGCCAGCAGCTTAGGAGCACAACTCAATGAAAAACTGTTTTTT. Protein sequence: CASSLGAQLNEKLFF.

The V gene is TRBV4-3, the J gene TRBJ1-2; maybe TRBD1 (6 bases). There are 13 residues in the CDR3. V dropped 2 bases and J dropped 8 bases, with 12 bases sitting between them. Per the germline V gene, CDR1 is LGHNA and CDR2 is YSLEER. Here the CDR3 reads CASSQPGVSGYTF. In nucleotides, the CDR3 is TGCGCCAGCAGCCAACCAGGGGTTAGCGGCTACACCTTC.

The V and J genes are TRBV5-1 and TRBJ1-2; TRBD1 might be the D (6 bases). Germline CDR1 reads SGHRS; CDR2 reads YFSETQ. The CDR3 covers 16 residues. The germline V and J ends were trimmed by 0 bases and 2 bases, with 14 bases remaining between them. CDR3 loop: CASSLGPGTTNYGYTF. CDR3 in DNA: TGCGCCAGCAGCTTGGGTCCCGGGACAACCAACTATGGCTACACCTTC.

CDR3 in DNA: TGTGCCATCAGTGAGAAGCAGGGGGCGTATAGAGTTCGCTACACCTTC. Translated: CAISEKQGAYRVRYTF. The chain combines TRBV10-3 with TRBJ1-2; TRBD1 aligns across 8 bases. Trimming at V came to 2 bases and at J to 9 bases, leaving 14 bases not matched to a gene. The CDR3 sequence is 16 residues long. Germline V gene lookup returns CDR1 ENHRY and CDR2 SYGVKD.

The chain joins TRBV2 to TRBJ2-3; D remains unclear. This CDR3 contains 13 residues. CDR1 is SNHLY and CDR2 is FYNNEI in the germline V gene. Trimming removed 1 base at V and 2 bases at J, with 4 bases between. CDR3 in DNA: TGTGCCAGCAGTGAAGTCTACACAGATACGCAGTATTTT. Translating it yields CASSEVYTDTQYF.